Listed below are T cell receptor beta chains from one sample, sequenced in a study of T cell responses to AZD1222 COVID-19 vaccine. Sequenced by immunoSEQ multiplex PCR; TCRdb stores in-frame clones only, minus some. The top ten clones hold 6.5% to 8% of a sample with over 50,000 clones, 80% to 85% of them seen once. The source was peripheral blood, collected on day 0 of AZD1222 vaccination. The receptors derive from an adult in good health. Each CDR3 is given without its conserved first and last residue. Fields, in order: V gene, CDR3 length, J gene, CDR3 protein.

TRBV13	11	TRBJ2-5	ASGGTPTGTQY
TRBV7-2	13	TRBJ1-2	ASSTPTGGSYGYT
TRBV19	11	TRBJ2-7	ASSQGQFYEQY
TRBV19	7	TRBJ2-5	ASSRPPY
TRBV21-1	16	TRBJ2-7	ASSKVGTDLTYHYEQY
TRBV19	14	TRBJ2-1	ASSIDSGGAYNEQF
TRBV12-3/TRBV12-4	10	TRBJ2-7	ASTKGSYEQY
TRBV10-3	12	TRBJ1-2	AISDQGSVDGYT
TRBV9	16	TRBJ1-3	ASSVGATVYTSGNTIY
TRBV2	13	TRBJ2-2	ASSNPGQNTGELF
TRBV5-1	18	TRBJ1-5	ASSLNRDRALSCDNQPQH
TRBV29-1	14	TRBJ2-7	SVEKVKGQGSYEQY
TRBV7-8	12	TRBJ2-7	ASSSLTGAYEQY
TRBV6-5	11	TRBJ1-2	ASAPGDNYGYT
TRBV28	11	TRBJ1-2	ASSLNRGYGYT
TRBV11-2	17	TRBJ2-7	ASSLDAGLAGGVLYEQY
TRBV5-1	11	TRBJ2-5	ASSLQGGETQY
TRBV13	11	TRBJ2-1	ASSLDSYNEQF
TRBV9	12	TRBJ1-6	ASSFSGLGSPLH
TRBV14	14	TRBJ1-6	ASSQDSPGQGSPLH
TRBV28	12	TRBJ2-5	ASTLDRGRETQY
TRBV28	12	TRBJ1-5	ASSLSVGNQPQH
TRBV5-1	13	TRBJ2-5	ASSLGPRSKETQY
TRBV15	13	TRBJ1-5	ATSQEEGAGQPQH
TRBV5-1	11	TRBJ1-1	ASSLTENTEAF
TRBV5-1	11	TRBJ2-7	ASSFLADYEQY
TRBV6-6	13	TRBJ1-2	ASTPSGVENYGYT
TRBV7-8	11	TRBJ1-4	ASSLGSAEKLF
TRBV15	14	TRBJ1-5	ATSQGSRSGGRPQH
TRBV6-4	13	TRBJ2-3	ASRETIFDTDTQY
TRBV5-1	18	TRBJ2-6	ASSLGVGVLRVSGANVLT
TRBV12-3/TRBV12-4	11	TRBJ1-1	ASTVDRATEAF
TRBV19	14	TRBJ2-3	ASSIRGGPSTDTQY
TRBV2	13	TRBJ1-1	ASSSPDRTGTEAF
TRBV6-1	12	TRBJ1-5	ASSEYVSNQPQH
TRBV30	11	TRBJ1-5	AWRTQGDQPQH
TRBV10-3	12	TRBJ2-7	AITVDTGRGEQY
TRBV3-1/TRBV3-2	14	TRBJ2-3	ASSQVSGGISDTQY
TRBV2	9	TRBJ2-6	ASSWQDVLT
TRBV7-9	11	TRBJ1-1	ASSTDRRYEAF
TRBV28	11	TRBJ2-1	ASGGFSYNEQF
TRBV4-2	15	TRBJ2-7	ASSQDFTSGGAYEQY
TRBV5-1	15	TRBJ2-7	ASSLVPLERGNYEQY
TRBV3-1/TRBV3-2	15	TRBJ1-3	ASSPLRGGEGRNTIY
TRBV3-1/TRBV3-2	10	TRBJ1-1	ASSLQGAGAF
TRBV4-2	15	TRBJ2-2	ASSQEVGRAVTGELF
TRBV7-8	10	TRBJ1-1	ASSPQGTEAF
TRBV5-5	12	TRBJ1-3	ASSTGTGGYTIY
TRBV4-1	14	TRBJ1-1	ASSLQGTGADTEAF
TRBV28	16	TRBJ1-4	ASSFIVTDSATNEKLF
TRBV5-1	11	TRBJ1-3	ASSKYSGNTIY
TRBV14	14	TRBJ1-6	ASSQDRGQGNSPLH
TRBV12-3/TRBV12-4	11	TRBJ2-5	ASSFPGQETQY
TRBV5-1	12	TRBJ1-1	ASSLVGDRNEAF
TRBV7-2	10	TRBJ1-5	ASSPGVQPQH
TRBV11-2	10	TRBJ1-2	ASSERAYGYT
TRBV6-8	17	TRBJ1-4	ASSYSGRDRRINREKLF
TRBV15	12	TRBJ2-4	ATSREAQSFIQY
TRBV11-3	13	TRBJ1-1	ASSPGQGRGTEAF
TRBV13	14	TRBJ2-3	ASSYTSGGSTDTQY